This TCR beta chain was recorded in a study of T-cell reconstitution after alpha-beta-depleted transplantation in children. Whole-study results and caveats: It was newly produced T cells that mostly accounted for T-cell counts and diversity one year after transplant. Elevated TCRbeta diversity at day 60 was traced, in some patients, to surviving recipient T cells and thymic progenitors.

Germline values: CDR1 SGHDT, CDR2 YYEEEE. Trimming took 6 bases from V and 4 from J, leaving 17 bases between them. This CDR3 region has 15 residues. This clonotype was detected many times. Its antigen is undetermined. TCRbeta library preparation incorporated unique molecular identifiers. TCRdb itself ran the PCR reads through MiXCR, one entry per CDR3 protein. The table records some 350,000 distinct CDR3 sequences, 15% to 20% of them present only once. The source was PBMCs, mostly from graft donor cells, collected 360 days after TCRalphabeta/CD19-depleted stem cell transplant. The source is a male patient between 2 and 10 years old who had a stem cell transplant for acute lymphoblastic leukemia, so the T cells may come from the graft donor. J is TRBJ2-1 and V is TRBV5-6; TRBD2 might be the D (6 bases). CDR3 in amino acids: CASNGVGGTYNEQFF. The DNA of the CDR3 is TGTGCCAGCAACGGTGTCGGGGGAACATACAATGAGCAGTTCTTC.